The 15 T cell receptor beta chains below come from one sample, sequenced in a study of PD-1 blockade in classical Hodgkin lymphoma. The time point is: cycle 4 day 1 (C4D1), after 6 weeks of nivolumab. Every single patient, without exception, relapsed after autologous stem cell transplantation, and brentuximab vedotin exposure varied. Using immunoSEQ multiplex PCR, the repertoire was profiled, and TCRdb retains in-frame clones only, with some absent. Here the sample spans over 85,000 clones, 90% to 95% being singletons. The material was peripheral blood mononuclear cells (PBMCs), obtained before the fourth cycle of nivolumab. Every receptor here comes from a human donor with classical Hodgkin lymphoma.

This clone was observed a single time. The chain uses TRBV25-1 and TRBJ2-7; the D gene is possibly TRBD2 (5 bases). Germline V gene lookup returns CDR1 MGHDK and CDR2 SYGVNS. This CDR3 has 13 residues. The V end lost 6 bases, the J end lost 0 bases, and 9 bases lay between the germline ends. CDR3 sequence (DNA): TGTGCCAGCAGCGAGGGAAGCTCCTACGAGCAGTACTTC. The encoded protein is CASSEGSSYEQYF.

This sequence joins TRBV5-4 and TRBJ1-5; D gene uncertain. The CDR3 consists of 14 residues. Looked up from germline, CDR1 is SGHNT and CDR2 is YYREEE (reference sequence). V lost 4 bases, J lost 2 bases, and 10 bases lay in between. The CDR3 sequence: CASSVRGGNQPQHF. In DNA form, the CDR3 reads TGTGCCAGCAGCGTTCGGGGAGGCAATCAGCCCCAGCATTTT.

V and J are TRBV7-2 and TRBJ2-3, with TRBD2 as a possible D gene (5 bases). CDR1 and CDR2 from the germline V gene are SGHTA and FQGNSA. CDR3 length: 15 amino acids. V was trimmed by 5 bases and J by 1 base, leaving 13 bases between them. The CDR3 nucleotides are TGTGCCAGCAGCATGAGGACTGGCCGCACAGATACGCAGTATTTT. Protein product: CASSMRTGRTDTQYF.

V and J are TRBV13 and TRBJ1-2; D call uncertain. The V and J ends lost 5 bases and 2 bases respectively, with 3 bases between them. The CDR3 is made up of 11 amino acids. Germline V CDR1 and CDR2: PRHDT, FYEKMQ (reference sequence). CDR3 sequence reads: CASSENYGYTF. In DNA form, the CDR3 reads TGTGCCAGCAGCGAAAACTATGGCTACACCTTC.

The chain couples TRBV18 to TRBJ2-2, with TRBD1 identical over 9 bases. This CDR3 is built from 17 residues. Germline CDR1 and CDR2: KGHSH and LQKENI. The trim removed 6 bases at V and 1 base at J, leaving 9 bases unmatched. The CDR3, as DNA: TGTGCCAGCTCGCTGAAGGGGACAGGGTGGAACACCGGGGAGCTGTTTTTT. It specifies CASSLKGTGWNTGELFF.

The rearrangement links TRBV5-1 to TRBJ2-3; TRBD1 aligns across 7 bases. Trimming took 9 bases from V and 0 from J; bases not matched to a gene: 13. The CDR3 is 16 amino acids. Germline V gene sequence: CDR1 SGHRS, CDR2 YFSETQ. The CDR3 region is CATSTGQQSSTDTQYF. The CDR3 nucleotides are TGCGCCACATCTACGGGACAGCAATCTAGCACAGATACGCAGTATTTT.

The chain links TRBV7-6 to TRBJ2-7; 9 positions agree with TRBD1. Germline loops: CDR1 SGHVS, CDR2 FNYEAQ. The CDR3 is 17 residues long. V lost 1 base to trimming and J lost 0 bases; unmatched junction nucleotides: 7. CDR3 sequence (DNA): TGTGCCAGCAGCTTAGGGCCGGGACAGGGATCCTCCTACGAGCAGTACTTC. The encoded protein is CASSLGPGQGSSYEQYF.

The chain recombines TRBV25-1 with TRBJ2-7; perhaps TRBD1 as D (5 bases). CDR3 length: 13 amino acids. The V end lost 3 bases, the J end lost 3 bases, and 9 bases lay between the germline ends. Germline V lookup: CDR1 MGHDK, CDR2 SYGVNS. This CDR3 reads CASSDLGRYEQYF. The CDR3 nucleotides read TGTGCCAGCAGTGATCTGGGGCGCTACGAGCAGTACTTC.

The chain links TRBV28 to TRBJ2-7; 7 bases are a match to TRBD2. Losses at the gene ends were 4 bases for V and 4 bases for J; bases not matched to a gene: 4. Per germline, CDR1 MDHEN and CDR2 SYDVKM. The CDR3 is 13 residues long. The CDR3 spells CASSWDYKYEQYF. In DNA form, the CDR3 reads TGTGCCAGCAGTTGGGACTACAAATACGAGCAGTACTTC.

This sequence joins TRBV5-4 and TRBJ2-2; TRBD2 aligns across 8 bases. Germline CDR1 is SGHNT and CDR2 is YYREEE (reference sequence). The CDR3 extends over 16 amino acids. J was trimmed by 3 bases and V by 2 bases; bases with no gene match: 6. The CDR3 bases are TGTGCCAGCAGCTTTAAGCGGGAGCGGGACACCGGGGAGCTGTTTTTT. Its protein product is CASSFKRERDTGELFF.

As to this clone: The junction and the germline gene differ at one end; a read error may be behind it. The chain joins TRBV6-5 to TRBJ1-4; TRBD1 agrees at 7 bases. The CDR3 length is 12 residues. CDR1 MNHEY and CDR2 SVGAGI come from the germline V gene. As DNA, the CDR3 is TGTGCCAGCAGTTACTCACCGACAGGGTTGGGCTTT. It yields the protein CASSYSPTGLGF.

V and J are TRBV7-9 and TRBJ2-1; the D is unclear. Looked up from germline, CDR1 is SEHNR and CDR2 is FQNEAQ (reference sequence). The CDR3 loop spans 13 amino acids. The V end lost 5 bases, the J end lost 8 bases, and 13 bases lay between the germline ends. In nucleotides, the CDR3 is TGTGCCAGCAGCCCCCCAGTGTTTGATGAGCAGTTCTTC. Protein sequence: CASSPPVFDEQFF.

A note on this clone: Mismatch with germline at one junction end may stem from a read error. The V gene is TRBV7-7, the J gene TRBJ2-2; 8 bases agree with TRBD2. Looked up from germline, CDR1 is SSHAT and CDR2 is FNYEAQ (reference sequence). The CDR3 totals 17 residues. The CDR3 DNA sequence: TGTGCTAGCAGCTTCTCCCGGCTAGCGGGGAACACCGGGGAGCTGTTTTTT. Residues: CASSFSRLAGNTGELFF. Using reference TRBV7-7 and TRBJ2-2 for the parts outside the CDR3, the full variable domain is GAGVSQSPRYKVTKRGQDVTLRCDPISSHATLYWYQQALGQGPEFLTYFNYEAQPDKSGLPSDRFSAERPEGSISTLTIQRTEQRDSAMYRCASSFSRLAGNTGELFFGEGSRLTVL.

The rearrangement uses TRBV27 and TRBJ2-5, with 12 bases that match TRBD1. This CDR3 region has 15 residues. V shed 5 bases and J 5 bases; nucleotides not matched to a gene: 6. Germline assignment: CDR1 MNHEY and CDR2 SMNVEV (reference sequence). The CDR3 DNA sequence: TGTGCCAGCAGTCTCGGGACAGGGGGCGCCGAGACCCAGTACTTC. This gives the protein CASSLGTGGAETQYF.

V is TRBV14 and J is TRBJ2-3; D is unclear. CDR3 length: 11 amino acids. Between the trimmed V and J ends, which lost 3 bases and 2 bases, there was a span of 0 bases. Looked up from germline, CDR1 is SGHDN and CDR2 is FVKESK. CDR3 in DNA: TGTGCCAGCAGCCACACAGATACGCAGTATTTT. Encoded protein: CASSHTDTQYF.